This T cell receptor (beta chain) appears in the sequencing data of a study of circulating tumor DNA in untreated peripheral T-cell lymphoma (dated by TCRdb to about 2021). General findings and caveats noted by the study authors: Tumor-specific clonotypes turned up in around 76% of patients, identified from 85% to 90% of baseline tissues and from about 70% of baseline serum samples.

Sequences LNHDA (CDR1) and SQIVND (CDR2) are obtained from the germline V gene (reference sequence). The CDR3 numbers 17 residues from cysteine through phenylalanine. Of the read, only the CDR3 DNA is kept; its 51 bases are in frame from base 1. Notes on this clone: No cognate antigen has been identified for it. Mismatch with germline at one junction end may stem from a read error.

To identify tumor-specific TCR clonotypes, tumor tissue taken at baseline, before any treatment, was sequenced. In a trial, the study monitored patients with peripheral T-cell lymphoma who were getting frontline treatment by applying next-generation sequencing to their T-cell receptor sequences. Libraries came from the immunoSEQ multiplex PCR assay. In its TCRdb copy, this immuneACCESS table keeps in-frame sequences only and misses some clones. Where compared with another copy, unresolved V genes explain less than half of these, and the others have no known cause. The sample table holds about 8,500 clones, of which roughly 85% were seen once. The ten largest clonotypes hold around 2% of the sample.

Sequencing was done on a sample of tumor tissue. The V and J genes are TRBV19 and TRBJ1-1, with TRBD1 as a weak D call on 6 bases. The receptor was isolated from a human donor with peripheral T-cell lymphoma. The bases read TGTGCCAGTAGTATAGGAACAGGGAAACCTCCAACGTCTGAAGTTTTCTTT. The resulting protein is CASSIGTGKPPTSEVFF.